These 22 T cell receptor beta chains were all obtained from the same sample, sequenced in a study of T cells in Graves' hyperthyroidism and ophthalmopathy. RNA transcripts yielded amplified TCR beta CDR3 regions. The HTBI primer set drove a first-round RT-PCR of the TCR CDR3. MiXCR, run by TCRdb on the multiplex PCR reads, gives a single entry per CDR3 protein. The sample lists around 600,000 distinct CDR3 sequences, about 14% occurring once. The sequenced sample consisted of blood. The receptors shown here come from a woman aged 18-30 years with Graves' ophthalmopathy.

Many counts were recorded for this clonotype. The chain uses TRBV7-2 and TRBJ2-1; D is uncertain. V dropped 3 bases and J dropped 4 bases, with 13 bases sitting between them. Germline CDR1 is SGHTA and CDR2 is FQGNSA. The CDR3 has 15 residues. DNA of the CDR3: TGTGCCAGCAGCTTTAAGAGCACGGCGTACAATGAGCAGTTCTTC. Translating gives CASSFKSTAYNEQFF.

This clonotype was seen many times. This chain connects TRBV6-2 or TRBV6-3 to TRBJ2-1; TRBD2 is a possible D gene (6 bases). V shed 0 bases and J shed 9 bases, with 12 bases lying between them. Germline-derived CDR1 and CDR2 are MNHEY and SVGEGT. CDR3 length: 14 amino acids. CDR3 in DNA: TGTGCCAGCAGTTACTCCACGGGAGTGGGTGAGCAGTTCTTC. Protein: CASSYSTGVGEQFF.

This clonotype was detected a few times. This chain connects TRBV19 to TRBJ1-2; maybe TRBD1 (6 bases). CDR3 length: 14 amino acids. V dropped 7 bases and J dropped 0 bases, with 12 bases sitting between them. Germline CDR1 LNHDA, CDR2 SQIVND (reference sequence). The CDR3 DNA reads TGTGCCAGTATCCCCAGGGACACTAACTATGGCTACACCTTC. It codes for CASIPRDTNYGYTF. Full variable domain (missing parts from reference TRBV19 and TRBJ1-2): DGGITQSPKYLFRKEGQNVTLSCEQNLNHDAMYWYRQDPGQGLRLIYYSQIVNDFQKGDIAEGYSVSREKKESFPLTVTSAQKNPTAFYLCASIPRDTNYGYTFGSGTRLTVV.

This chain joins TRBV2 and TRBJ2-3; 12 bases agree with TRBD2. J gave up 4 bases and V 4 bases, and 3 bases lay outside the gene matches. The CDR3 length is 15 residues. Germline assignment: CDR1 SNHLY and CDR2 FYNNEI. CDR3 residues: CASSGGLAGPDTQYF. Written as DNA, the CDR3 is TGTGCCAGCAGTGGAGGACTAGCGGGACCAGATACGCAGTATTTT.

The CDR3 loop is CASSGRDSYTDTQYF. In DNA, the CDR3 is TGTGCCAGCAGCGGCCGGGACTCTTACACAGATACGCAGTATTTT. V gene TRBV7-2 combines with J gene TRBJ2-3, with D possibly TRBD2 on 6 matching bases. CDR1 is SGHTA, CDR2 FQGNSA, per germline. V shed 5 bases and J shed 2 bases, with 14 bases lying between them. The CDR3 spans 15 residues.

This clonotype occurred many times. The gene calls are TRBV5-1 and TRBJ2-7, with TRBD1 identical over 9 bases. CDR1 is SGHRS, CDR2 YFSETQ, per germline. The V gene end was trimmed by 3 bases and the J gene end by 3 bases; junction bases not matched to a gene: 4. The CDR3 has 14 amino acids. CDR3 protein: CASSYQGQGYEQYF. CDR3 DNA sequence: TGCGCCAGCAGCTACCAGGGACAGGGCTACGAGCAGTACTTC.

This clonotype occurred many times. The chain uses TRBV5-1 and TRBJ2-1, with 9 bases lining up with TRBD1. Germline V lookup: CDR1 SGHRS, CDR2 YFSETQ. The V gene end was trimmed by 4 bases and the J gene end by 8 bases; junction bases not matched to a gene: 13. The length of the CDR3 is 16 residues. The chain's CDR3 is CASSRSGQGEVYEQFF. CDR3 DNA: TGCGCCAGCAGCAGATCGGGACAGGGAGAGGTCTATGAGCAGTTCTTC.

This clonotype has a handful of counts. This chain joins TRBV20-1 and TRBJ2-1; possibly TRBD1 for D (6 bases). CDR1 is DFQATT, CDR2 SNEGSKA, per germline (reference sequence). The CDR3 has 15 amino acids. V lost 4 bases to trimming and J lost 11 bases, with 24 bases between them. Written as DNA, the CDR3 is TGCAGTGCTATGAGTTGGGGACAAGACCTAAGGCAGCAGTTCTTC. Translating it yields CSAMSWGQDLRQQFF.

The chain has TRBV4-2 and TRBJ1-2; maybe TRBD1 (6 bases). The V and J ends lost 1 base and 1 base respectively, with 10 bases between them. Looked up from germline, CDR1 is LGHNA and CDR2 is YNFKEQ. This CDR3 contains 15 residues. The DNA for the CDR3 is TGTGCCAGCAGCCAAGGGGACAAATTTAACTATGGCTACACCTTC. Translated, it gives CASSQGDKFNYGYTF.

In its sample, this clonotype was seen many times. The V and J genes are TRBV24-1 and TRBJ2-7; D may correspond to TRBD1 or TRBD2 (6 bases each). Trimming removed 9 bases from V and 0 bases from J, with 11 bases in between. CDR3 length: 13 residues. Germline lookup yields CDR1 KGHDR and CDR2 SFDVKD. CDR3 sequence reads: CATEGGSSYEQYF. CDR3 DNA sequence: TGTGCCACCGAAGGGGGGAGCTCCTACGAGCAGTACTTC.

This clonotype was observed a handful of times. This sequence joins TRBV20-1 and TRBJ1-4; D is undetermined. Germline assignment: CDR1 DFQATT and CDR2 SNEGSKA (reference sequence). The CDR3 sequence is 13 residues long. Trimming removed 0 bases from V and 8 bases from J, with 10 bases in between. CDR3 nucleotide sequence: TGCAGTGCTAGAGACCCGACCGAGGAAAAACTGTTTTTT. Its translation is CSARDPTEEKLFF.

Remarks on this clonotype: This may arise from a read error, as a much more abundant clone is one base away. The chain has TRBV6-6 and TRBJ1-1; the D gene is possibly TRBD1 (6 bases). V lost 0 bases and J 4 bases, leaving 12 bases between the germline ends. The CDR3 length is 15 residues. In germline, CDR1 is MNHNY, CDR2 SVGAGI (reference sequence). For the CDR3, the DNA is TGTGCCAGCAGTTACTCTACAGGGTTTAGCACTGAAGCTTTCTTT. Translation: CASSYSTGFSTEAFF.

There are a few counts of this clonotype. This sequence joins TRBV6-1 and TRBJ1-1, with D possibly TRBD1 on 5 matching bases. V dropped 1 base and J dropped 1 base, with 7 bases sitting between them. Germline V gene data show CDR1 as MNHNS and CDR2 as SASEGT. This CDR3 is built from 14 residues. The CDR3: CASSEVGGNTEAFF. The CDR3, as DNA: TGTGCCAGCAGTGAAGTCGGGGGGAACACTGAAGCTTTCTTT.

The rearrangement uses TRBV18 and TRBJ1-4; 11 bases agree with TRBD1. V shed 3 bases and J 7 bases; nucleotides not matched to a gene: 7. Germline V CDR1 and CDR2: KGHSH, LQKENI. The length of the CDR3 is 16 residues. CDR3 protein: CASSPSGQGAGEKLFF. The CDR3 nucleotides are TGTGCCAGCTCACCCTCAGGACAGGGGGCAGGTGAAAAACTGTTTTTT.

This clonotype was detected many times. The chain has TRBV28 and TRBJ2-7; D is uncertain. Germline CDR1 and CDR2: MDHEN and SYDVKM. V was pared by 7 bases and J by 4 bases, with 17 bases between. The CDR3 consists of 14 residues. CDR3 sequence (DNA): TGTGCCAGCACGGATAGGCGACCCCTATACGAGCAGTACTTC. Translation: CASTDRRPLYEQYF.

On this clonotype: This may be a read error, as it is one base from a much larger clone. The gene calls are TRBV6-2 or TRBV6-3 and TRBJ1-1; no reliable D call. V lost 5 bases, J lost 11 bases, and 18 bases lay in between. CDR1 is MNHEY, CDR2 SVGEGT, per germline. The length of the CDR3 is 13 residues. The DNA for the CDR3 is TGTGCCAGCAGTGGATTCGAGGGTCCCAAGGCTTTCTTT. As protein: CASSGFEGPKAFF.

This clonotype was observed at least ten times. The rearrangement joins TRBV6-1 to TRBJ2-1; D possibly corresponds to TRBD2 (5 bases). Germline lookup yields CDR1 MNHNS and CDR2 SASEGT. The CDR3 runs to 13 residues. V was cut by 5 bases and J by 10 bases, with 15 bases left in between. The CDR3 region has the DNA TGTGCCAGCAGTCGTGTGGGAGTGGGGGAGCAGTTCTTC. Amino acids: CASSRVGVGEQFF.

The gene calls are TRBV6-1 and TRBJ2-3; no clear D gene. The ends were cut back, 5 bases at V and 2 bases at J, with 11 bases in the middle. The CDR3 totals 14 residues. In germline, CDR1 is MNHNS, CDR2 SASEGT. The CDR3 DNA sequence: TGTGCCAGCAGTTCCGCCAGGTCCACAGATACGCAGTATTTT. This codes for CASSSARSTDTQYF.

The table lists this clonotype with a few counts. The chain uses TRBV4-3 and TRBJ2-3, with 12 bases matching TRBD2. The junction had 10 bases not matched to a gene; V was cut back by 5 bases and J by 7 bases. The CDR3 is 16 residues long. CDR1 is LGHNA, CDR2 YSLEER, per germline. DNA for the CDR3: TGCGCCAGCAGCTCAATGACTAGCGGGAGTCTCCATACGCAGTATTTT. It translates to CASSSMTSGSLHTQYF.

The chain couples TRBV12-3 or TRBV12-4 to TRBJ2-5; D is uncertain. V lost 9 bases and J 1 base, leaving 21 bases between the germline ends. There are 16 residues in the CDR3. Written as DNA, the CDR3 is TGTGCCAGTAGTGTCGGGCGGACGCTAGTCCAAGAGACCCAGTACTTC. Protein sequence: CASSVGRTLVQETQYF.

This clonotype was counted ten times or more. V usage is TRBV20-1 and J usage is TRBJ2-2, with D unclear. CDR1 and CDR2 from the germline V gene are DFQATT and SNEGSKA (reference sequence). The V end lost 5 bases, the J end lost 4 bases, and 5 bases lay between the germline ends. The CDR3 runs 11 residues. As DNA, the CDR3 is TGCAGTGCTTTAGGCACCGGGGAGCTGTTTTTT. Translating it yields CSALGTGELFF.

This clonotype showed up just a few times. The chain recombines TRBV10-3 with TRBJ2-3; TRBD1 matches at 7 bases. V shed 8 bases and J 3 bases; nucleotides not matched to a gene: 8. Germline-derived CDR1 and CDR2 are ENHRY and SYGVKD. The CDR3 totals 14 residues. As DNA, the CDR3 is TGTGCCATCGGAGACAGGGTTAGGACAGATACGCAGTATTTT. Translated, it gives CAIGDRVRTDTQYF.